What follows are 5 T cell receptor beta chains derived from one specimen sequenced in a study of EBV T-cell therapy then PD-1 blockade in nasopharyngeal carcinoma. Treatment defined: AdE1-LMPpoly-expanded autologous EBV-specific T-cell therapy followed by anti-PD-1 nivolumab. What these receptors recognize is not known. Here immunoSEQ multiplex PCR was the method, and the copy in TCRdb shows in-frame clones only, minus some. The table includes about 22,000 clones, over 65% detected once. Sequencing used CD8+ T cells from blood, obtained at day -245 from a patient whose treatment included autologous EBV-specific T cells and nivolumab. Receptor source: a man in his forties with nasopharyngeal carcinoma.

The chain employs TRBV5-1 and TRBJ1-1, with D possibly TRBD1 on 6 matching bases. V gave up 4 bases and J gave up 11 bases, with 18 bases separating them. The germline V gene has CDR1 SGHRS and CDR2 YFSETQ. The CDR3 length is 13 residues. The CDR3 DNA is TGCGCCAGCAGCCCCACGGGGGGCAGGGATGCTTTCTTT. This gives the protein CASSPTGGRDAFF.

CDR3 bases: TGTGCCAGCAGTGAAGAAACTGGCAGCTCCTACGAGCAGTACTTC. This gives the protein CASSEETGSSYEQYF. The V gene is TRBV6-1, the J gene TRBJ2-7; D ambiguous. This CDR3 region has 15 residues. V was shortened by 1 base and J by 0 bases, with 10 bases between the two germline ends. Germline V gene data show CDR1 as MNHNS and CDR2 as SASEGT.

The CDR3 spells CASSDSRGGTDTQYF. CDR3 nucleotide sequence: TGTGCCAGCAGTGACTCGCGGGGGGGCACAGATACGCAGTATTTT. The chain couples TRBV6-4 to TRBJ2-3, with TRBD2 identical over 8 bases. In germline, CDR1 is MRHNA, CDR2 SNTAGT. The CDR3 loop spans 15 amino acids. The ends lost 0 bases at V and 1 base at J; junction bases unmatched: 0.

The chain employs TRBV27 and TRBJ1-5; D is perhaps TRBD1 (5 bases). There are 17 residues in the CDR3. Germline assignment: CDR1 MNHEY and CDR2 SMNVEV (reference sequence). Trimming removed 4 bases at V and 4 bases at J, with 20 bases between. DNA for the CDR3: TGTGCCAGCAGTTCTTACCGCAGCCGGGACCGAAATCAGCCCCAGCATTTT. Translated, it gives CASSSYRSRDRNQPQHF.

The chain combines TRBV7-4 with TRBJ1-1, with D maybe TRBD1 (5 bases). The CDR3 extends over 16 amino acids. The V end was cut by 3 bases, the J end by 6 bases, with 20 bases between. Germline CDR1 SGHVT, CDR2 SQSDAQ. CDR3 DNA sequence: TGTGCCAGCAGCTTTTTCCGGGACCCGGGATACGCTGAAGCTTTCTTT. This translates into CASSFFRDPGYAEAFF. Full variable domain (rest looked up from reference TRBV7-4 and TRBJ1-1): GAGVSQSPRYKVAKRGRDVALRCDSISGHVTLYWYRQTLGQGSEVLTYSQSDAQRDKSGRPSGRFSAERPERSVSTLKIQRTEQGDSAVYLCASSFFRDPGYAEAFFGQGTRLTVV.